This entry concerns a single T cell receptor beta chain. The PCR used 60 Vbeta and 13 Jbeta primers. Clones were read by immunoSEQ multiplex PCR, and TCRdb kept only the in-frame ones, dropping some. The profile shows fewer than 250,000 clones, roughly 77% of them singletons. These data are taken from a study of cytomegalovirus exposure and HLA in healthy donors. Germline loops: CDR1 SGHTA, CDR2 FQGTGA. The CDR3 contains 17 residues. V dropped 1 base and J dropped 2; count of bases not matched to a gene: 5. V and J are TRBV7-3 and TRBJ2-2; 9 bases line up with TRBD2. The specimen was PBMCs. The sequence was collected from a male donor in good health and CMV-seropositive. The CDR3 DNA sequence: TGTGCCAGCAGCTTAAATGTGCTAGCGGGAAACACCGGGGAGCTGTTTTTT. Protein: CASSLNVLAGNTGELFF.